This TCR beta chain was sequenced for a study of blood T cell repertoires in COVID-19. Clones were sequenced by immunoSEQ multiplex PCR, and TCRdb holds only the in-frame ones, with some missing. The sample yields 300,000 or so clones, roughly 83% seen once. The TCR comes from a woman aged 45-65 years with acute or convalescent COVID-19. Sequencing was carried out using peripheral blood.

The CDR3 sequence is CASSIAPEQPQHF. The CDR3 nucleotides are TGTGCCAGTAGTATAGCACCGGAGCAGCCCCAGCATTTT. The gene calls are TRBV19 and TRBJ1-5; D is ambiguous. Trimming took 1 base from V and 7 from J, leaving 8 bases between them. This CDR3 has 13 amino acids. The germline CDR1 and CDR2 sequences are LNHDA and SQIVND (reference sequence).